The subject of this entry is one T cell receptor (beta chain). In each case, RNA was isolated and then reverse transcribed into cDNA as the sequencing template. This table comes from immunoSEQ multiplex PCR, and its TCRdb copy is limited to in-frame clones, with some not included. The table has roughly 220,000 clones, more than 60% seen once; the top ten hold approximately 1.2%. The data originate from a study of CD8+ T cells in alopecia areata. Regarding treatment: oral pan-JAK inhibitor, 5-10 mg twice daily. Trimming at V came to 8 bases and at J to 5 bases, leaving 3 bases not matched to a gene. CDR3 length: 13 amino acids.

V usage is TRBV23-1 and J usage is TRBJ1-5; 10 bases fit TRBD1. TRBV23-1 is treated as an ORF (open reading frame) with a function not yet certain. Here the sequenced sample was CD4+ T cells sorted from blood, taken at approximately week 42, from a patient treated with tofacitinib. The sequence was collected from a human donor with alopecia areata. The DNA for the CDR3 is TGCGCCAGCTCCGGGACAGGGGATCAGCCCCAGCATTTT. It is translated as CASSGTGDQPQHF.